The 17 T cell receptor beta chains below all came from one sample that was sequenced in a study of control samples from healthy donors and cancer patients. Profiling relied on immunoSEQ multiplex PCR, and the TCRdb table lists in-frame clones only, not all of them. This sample has 110,000 to 150,000 clones, with about 93% found just once. Sequenced: PBMCs. The receptors shown here come from a man aged 55 to 70 with colorectal cancer.

The V gene is TRBV5-1, the J gene TRBJ2-1; TRBD1 might be the D (5 bases). Germline loops: CDR1 SGHRS, CDR2 YFSETQ. The CDR3 consists of 17 residues. The V and J ends lost 2 bases and 0 bases respectively, with 15 bases between them. The CDR3 DNA reads as TGCGCCAGCAGCTTTGGGCTACAGGTGAGCTCCTACAATGAGCAGTTCTTC. It translates to CASSFGLQVSSYNEQFF.

The CDR3 is CASTNEAGAREAFF. DNA of the CDR3: TGTGCCAGCACTAACGAAGCGGGGGCCCGGGAAGCTTTCTTT. The genes are TRBV6-5 and TRBJ1-1; perhaps TRBD1 as D (6 bases). The CDR3 has 14 residues. CDR1 is MNHEY, CDR2 SVGAGI, per germline. The germline V and J ends were trimmed by 7 bases and 8 bases, with 20 bases remaining between them.

The gene calls are TRBV18 and TRBJ2-7, with D perhaps TRBD1 or TRBD2 (5 bases each). The CDR3 is 14 amino acids. V was pared by 0 bases and J by 5 bases, with 11 bases between. Germline V gene sequence: CDR1 KGHSH, CDR2 LQKENI. The DNA of the CDR3 is TGTGCCAGCTCACCACCACGGGGCCCCCACGAGCAGTACTTC. This translates into CASSPPRGPHEQYF.

The rearrangement joins TRBV21-1 to TRBJ2-3; the tabulated D call, TRBD2, remains unverified against the DNA. TRBV21-1 is termed a pseudogene. This CDR3 region has 18 residues. CDR3: CASSSLPLAGPTPDTQYF. The DNA of the CDR3 is TGTGCCAGCAGCAGTCTCCCTTTAGCGGGGCCGACACCAGATACGCAGTATTTT.

V usage is TRBV18 and J usage is TRBJ2-3; D gene uncertain. Trimming removed 1 base at V and 1 base at J, with 9 bases between. Germline V CDR1 and CDR2: KGHSH, LQKENI. This CDR3 region has 15 residues. This CDR3 reads CASSPQAVGTDTQYF. The CDR3 coding sequence is TGTGCCAGCTCACCACAGGCGGTGGGCACAGATACGCAGTATTTT.

This rearrangement joins TRBV7-2 to TRBJ1-6, with D perhaps TRBD1 (6 bases). In germline, CDR1 is SGHTA, CDR2 FQGNSA. The CDR3 is 15 amino acids. The V end lost 1 base, the J end lost 3 bases, and 7 bases lay between the germline ends. In nucleotides, the CDR3 is TGTGCCAGCAGCTTAGAAGGGGGCTATAATTCACCCCTCCACTTT. The encoded protein is CASSLEGGYNSPLHF. The whole variable domain, filled in from reference TRBV7-2 and TRBJ1-6, reads GAGVSQSPSNKVTEKGKDVELRCDPISGHTALYWYRQSLGQGLEFLIYFQGNSAPDKSGLPSDRFSAERTGGSVSTLTIQRTQQEDSAVYLCASSLEGGYNSPLHFGNGTRLTVT.

This clone was seen more than once but under ten times. DNA of the CDR3: TGTGCCTGGCGCAGGGGGGATTCACCCCTCCACTTT. Encoded protein: CAWRRGDSPLHF. The genes are TRBV30 and TRBJ1-6; 7 bases are a match to TRBD1. The CDR3 totals 12 residues. Unmatched junction bases numbered 3, after V lost 5 bases and J lost 8 bases. Per the germline V gene, CDR1 is GTSNPN and CDR2 is SVGIG (reference sequence). The whole variable domain, filled in from reference TRBV30 and TRBJ1-6, reads SQTIHQWPATLVQPVGSPLSLECTVEGTSNPNLYWYRQAAGRGLQLLFYSVGIGQISSEVPQNLSASRPQDRQFILSSKKLLLSDSGFYLCAWRRGDSPLHFGNGTRLTVT.

In DNA, the CDR3 is TGTGCCAGCAGTCAGGGGGGTGAAGCTTTCTTT. Translation: CASSQGGEAFF. The chain has TRBV6-5 and TRBJ1-1; 7 positions match TRBD1. The CDR3 runs to 11 residues. Trimming cost V 5 bases and J 7 bases; bases outside gene matches: 1. CDR1 and CDR2 (germline): MNHEY, SVGAGI.

The V call is TRBV6-5, the J call TRBJ1-6, with 7 bases aligning to TRBD1. The junction had 5 bases not matched to a gene; V was cut back by 2 bases and J by 7 bases. The CDR3 has 15 residues. Germline V gene lookup returns CDR1 MNHEY and CDR2 SVGAGI. The CDR3 DNA sequence: TGTGCCAGCAGTTACCAGACAGGGTGGAATTCACCCCTCCACTTT. It encodes CASSYQTGWNSPLHF.

The genes are TRBV28 and TRBJ1-1, with TRBD1 as a possible D gene (6 bases). The CDR3 is 14 amino acids. CDR1 is MDHEN and CDR2 is SYDVKM in the germline V gene. The ends were cut back, 5 bases at V and 4 bases at J, with 14 bases in the middle. The DNA for the CDR3 is TGTGCCAGCAGTCCTCACAGGGATACCACTGAAGCTTTCTTT. It yields the protein CASSPHRDTTEAFF.

The chain uses TRBV11-2 and TRBJ2-3; the match to TRBD1 covers 11 bases. V dropped 6 bases and J dropped 6; count of bases not matched to a gene: 8. The germline V gene has CDR1 SGHAT and CDR2 FQNNGV. The CDR3 totals 15 residues. The CDR3 reads CASSSGQGAFDTQYF. The CDR3 bases are TGTGCCAGCAGTTCCGGACAGGGGGCCTTCGATACGCAGTATTTT.

CDR3 coding DNA: TGTGCCAGCAGAGCCGGGACAGGGGGCGGGAGCACAGATACGCAGTATTTT. It codes for CASRAGTGGGSTDTQYF. This sequence joins TRBV7-2 and TRBJ2-3; 12 positions agree with TRBD1. Per the germline V gene, CDR1 is SGHTA and CDR2 is FQGNSA. Trimming cost V 6 bases and J 0 bases; bases outside gene matches: 7. The CDR3 is made up of 17 amino acids. Drawing the rest from reference TRBV7-2 and TRBJ2-3, the complete variable domain is GAGVSQSPSNKVTEKGKDVELRCDPISGHTALYWYRQSLGQGLEFLIYFQGNSAPDKSGLPSDRFSAERTGGSVSTLTIQRTQQEDSAVYLCASRAGTGGGSTDTQYFGPGTRLTVL.

For the CDR3, the DNA is TGTGCCAGCAGCTCCGAACGACAGGGATATTCACCCCTCCACTTT. Translation gives CASSSERQGYSPLHF. This rearrangement joins TRBV7-2 to TRBJ1-6, with 7 bases identical to TRBD1. The V gene end was trimmed by 4 bases and the J gene end by 8 bases; junction bases not matched to a gene: 8. This CDR3 spans 15 amino acids. The germline CDR1 and CDR2 sequences are SGHTA and FQGNSA.

The chain recombines TRBV7-8 with TRBJ1-6; D is unresolved. The CDR3 runs to 16 residues. V was pared by 0 bases and J by 5 bases, with 11 bases between. Germline V gene data show CDR1 as SGHVS and CDR2 as FQNEAQ. The CDR3 bases are TGTGCCAGCAGCTTAGCCCCGGGGTTTAATAATTCACCCCTCCACTTT. Protein sequence: CASSLAPGFNNSPLHF.

This chain uses TRBV9 with TRBJ1-2; D not certain. The germline V gene encodes CDR1 SGDLS and CDR2 YYNGEE. V was trimmed by 2 bases and J by 4 bases, leaving 15 bases between them. This CDR3 contains 15 residues. The CDR3 DNA is TGTGCCAGCAGCGTTGAGATCCACCAGGCCTATGGCTACACCTTC. This translates into CASSVEIHQAYGYTF.

This chain links TRBV4-2 with TRBJ2-1; 10 bases agree with TRBD2. The V gene end was trimmed by 7 bases and the J gene end by 4 bases; junction bases not matched to a gene: 7. The CDR3 has 15 amino acids. Germline assignment: CDR1 LGHNA and CDR2 YNFKEQ. This chain's CDR3 is CASNQASGGYNEQFF. The CDR3 DNA sequence: TGTGCCAGCAACCAGGCTAGCGGGGGATACAATGAGCAGTTCTTC.

This chain uses TRBV30 with TRBJ1-4; the match to TRBD1 covers 8 bases. This CDR3 comprises 12 residues. The germline gives CDR1 GTSNPN, CDR2 SVGIG (reference sequence). The CDR3 DNA sequence: TGTGCAAGAGGACAGGGCAGGGAAAAACTGTTTTTT. As protein: CARGQGREKLFF. Supplemented by reference TRBV30 and TRBJ1-4, the full variable domain reads SQTIHQWPATLVQPVGSPLSLECTVEGTSNPNLYWYRQAAGRGLQLLFYSVGIGQISSEVPQNLSASRPQDRQFILSSKKLLLSDSGFYLCARGQGREKLFFGSGTQLSVL.